This paragraph covers one T cell receptor beta chain sequence. The antigen remains undetermined. Profiled with immunoSEQ multiplex PCR; TCRdb holds only in-frame clones, not every one. The sample records over 150,000 clones, about 90% being singletons. The sample is drawn from a study of cytomegalovirus exposure and HLA in healthy donors. Study observations and caveats: According to a later analysis, TCR clusters from the first cohort tended to co-occur in the 110 or so validation repertoires. The study designated over 150 TCR beta chains cytomegalovirus-associated.

The clonotype comes from a woman under 30 in good health and CMV-seropositive. The source material was PBMCs.

This chain's CDR3 is CASSPEGDQPQHF. CDR3 coding DNA: TGTGCCAGCAGTCCCGAGGGGGATCAGCCCCAGCATTTT. The chain links TRBV28 to TRBJ1-5, with a tentative D call TRBD1 (6 bases). Germline V gene data show CDR1 as MDHEN and CDR2 as SYDVKM. Trimming took 5 bases from V and 5 from J, leaving 10 bases between them. This CDR3 contains 13 residues.